These T cell receptor beta chains were read from a single sample in a study of beta chain features in type 1 diabetes. The assay was immunoSEQ multiplex PCR, and TCRdb's table has in-frame clones only and misses some. The sample holds 550,000 to 850,000 clones, about an eighth seen once. Sequences were obtained from naive CD4+ T cells from blood. These receptors were obtained from a man aged 18-30 years with type 1 diabetes. CDR3s include the opening cysteine and the closing phenylalanine or tryptophan. Some rows have no size entry. The others give once, few or many, or a class for an expanded clone.

clone_size,v_call,j_call,cdr3_aa
.,TRBV30,TRBJ2-1,CAWSVGTGYNEQFF
few,TRBV18,TRBJ1-4,CASSTATNEKLFF
.,TRBV20-1,TRBJ1-1,CSARGRGWDVF
few,TRBV25-1,TRBJ1-6,CASKQGADNSPLHF
few,TRBV2,TRBJ2-2,CASSIQGLQNTGELFF
.,TRBV18,TRBJ2-7,CASSPRGALGDEQYF
.,TRBV30,TRBJ1-1,CAFPRAASGWTEAFF
few,TRBV4-2,TRBJ2-1,CASSPGRYNEQFF
few,TRBV5-6,TRBJ1-4,CASSFEAGRLATNEKLFF
few,TRBV29-1,TRBJ1-5,CSVSASNQPQHF
few,TRBV30,TRBJ2-2,CAWSVPGERRTGELFF
.,TRBV20-1,TRBJ1-1,CSVARDTEAFF
.,TRBV28,TRBJ1-5,CASRADRGHNQPQHF
few,TRBV6-5,TRBJ2-5,CASSYSSTPTGQYF
.,TRBV28,TRBJ2-3,CASSLGPSGTSVADTQYF
few,TRBV7-6,TRBJ2-1,CASSLAYGSGDSSYNEQFF
.,TRBV7-2,TRBJ2-5,CASSLDRGMKTQYF
few,TRBV9,TRBJ2-2,CASSVAYVGSPGELFF
.,TRBV2,TRBJ1-5,CASSELEYQPQHF
few,TRBV7-9,TRBJ1-2,CASSPRTAYGYTF
few,TRBV6-5,TRBJ1-1,CASSGGQPMNTEAFF
.,TRBV4-1,TRBJ1-1,CASSPARSLQTGNTEAFF
.,TRBV29-1,TRBJ1-2,CSVVRSLYGYTF
.,TRBV29-1,TRBJ1-1,CSVEAAGTEAFF
.,TRBV11-2,TRBJ2-5,CASSLDQETQYF
few,TRBV6-1,TRBJ1-1,CASSEVGPQGAFF
.,TRBV6-1,TRBJ1-2,CASSEGSRLPTF
.,TRBV2,TRBJ2-7,CASSDRGLRSYEQYF
.,TRBV9,TRBJ2-1,CASSLTSGGAAYNEQFF
.,TRBV7-9,TRBJ1-6,CASSLAVVADGDSPLHF
.,TRBV30,TRBJ1-3,CAWRPQGVTPFLHIYF
.,TRBV4-1,TRBJ1-1,CASSQVGQRNTEAFF
few,TRBV29-1,TRBJ1-2,CSVERDGYTF
.,TRBV23-1,TRBJ1-6,CASSQSGRENNSPLHF
.,TRBV4-2,TRBJ2-5,CASGGGAWSLETQYF
.,TRBV9,TRBJ1-1,CASSATGMTEAFF
.,TRBV2,TRBJ1-2,CASSGQGRGYTF
few,TRBV5-4,TRBJ2-5,CASSFDRTETQYF
few,TRBV11-2,TRBJ2-3,CASSLVGDTQYF
few,TRBV10-3,TRBJ2-1,CAISERGYEQFF
few,TRBV29-1,TRBJ2-1,CSVTDRAFHNEQFF
.,TRBV27,TRBJ1-4,CASSFSPNEKLFF
.,TRBV19,TRBJ2-3,CASSSLGSDTQYF
few,TRBV7-9,TRBJ1-4,CASSSGGGVWEKLFF
few,TRBV28,TRBJ2-1,CASRTGTGADEQFF
.,TRBV19,TRBJ1-2,CASSEPTGGGYTF
.,TRBV11-3,TRBJ2-5,CASSSGAGGAWKTQYF
.,TRBV7-2,TRBJ1-1,CASTPSGQGDTEAFF
.,TRBV5-6,TRBJ2-7,CASSLEGQDSYEQYF
few,TRBV7-9,TRBJ1-5,CASSSDRLSLVQPQHF
.,TRBV4-1,TRBJ2-7,CASSSREEQYF
few,TRBV27,TRBJ1-1,CASSLEGNTEAFF
few,TRBV7-9,TRBJ1-2,CASSLVPPRTDMNYGYTF